The clone carrying this T cell receptor (beta chain) was seen just once. Profiling relied on immunoSEQ multiplex PCR, and the TCRdb table lists in-frame clones only, not all of them. The sample holds over 90,000 clones, roughly 94% seen once. These data originate in a study of control samples from healthy donors and cancer patients. The TCR originated in a woman aged 18-29 years in good health. The specimen was blood.

The DNA of the CDR3 is TGCAGCGCTTCGGGGTCCGGAAACACCATATATTTT. As protein: CSASGSGNTIYF. The chain combines TRBV29-1 with TRBJ1-3; D not certain. The CDR3 spans 12 residues. V lost 7 bases to trimming and J lost 4 bases, with 11 bases between them. From germline, CDR1 is SQVTM and CDR2 ANQGSEA. Filled out from reference TRBV29-1 and TRBJ1-3, the complete variable domain reads SAVISQKPSRDICQRGTSLTIQCQVDSQVTMMFWYRQQPGQSLTLIATANQGSEATYESGFVIDKFPISRPNLTFSTLTVSNMSPEDSSIYLCSASGSGNTIYFGEGSWLTVV.